The 30 T cell receptor beta chains listed next were all sequenced from one sample in a study of blood T cell repertoires in COVID-19. Some clones are missing from TCRdb's copy, which holds only in-frame ones; the method was immunoSEQ multiplex PCR. The top ten clones hold around 0.9% of a sample with more than 100,000 clones, 65% to 80% of them seen once. Sequenced sample: peripheral blood. Receptor source: a human donor with acute or convalescent COVID-19. The donor label of this sample is uncertain.

V is TRBV7-9 and J is TRBJ2-3, with 13 positions matching TRBD2. V was clipped by 2 bases and J by 2 bases; unmatched bases: 4. The CDR3 is 17 amino acids. The germline CDR1 and CDR2 sequences are SEHNR and FQNEAQ (reference sequence). DNA for the CDR3: TGTGCCAGCAGCTTATTAGGACTAGCGGGGGTCACAGATACGCAGTATTTT. Translating it yields CASSLLGLAGVTDTQYF.

V is TRBV3-1 (or the pseudogene TRBV3-2) and J is TRBJ1-4, with D possibly matching TRBD1 (5 bases). Germline loops: CDR1 LGHDT, CDR2 YNNKEL (reference sequence). The CDR3 has 15 residues. V was clipped by 1 base and J by 4 bases, with 10 bases between them. Written as DNA, the CDR3 is TGTGCCAGCAGCCAAGTTAAACAGGTTAATGAAAAACTGTTTTTT. It encodes CASSQVKQVNEKLFF.

The chain links TRBV7-9 to TRBJ2-3, with 10 bases lining up with TRBD2. The CDR3 is made up of 16 amino acids. V gave up 1 base and J gave up 2 bases; unmatched junction bases: 3. CDR1 and CDR2 (germline): SEHNR, FQNEAQ (reference sequence). CDR3 loop: CASSLGLAGLTDTQYF. In DNA, the CDR3 is TGTGCCAGCAGCTTAGGACTAGCGGGCCTCACAGATACGCAGTATTTT. Looking up the rest from reference TRBV7-9 and TRBJ2-3 gives the full variable domain: DTGVSQNPRHKITKRGQNVTFRCDPISEHNRLYWYRQTLGQGPEFLTYFQNEAQLEKSRLLSDRFSAERPKGSFSTLEIQRTEQGDSAMYLCASSLGLAGLTDTQYFGPGTRLTVL.

CDR3 region: CASSESDTSNQPQHF. The CDR3 DNA reads TGTGCCAGCAGTGAATCGGACACTAGCAATCAGCCCCAGCATTTT. J is TRBJ1-5 and V is TRBV6-1, with D possibly being TRBD1 (5 bases). The V end lost 2 bases, the J end lost 0 bases, and 8 bases lay between the germline ends. Per germline, CDR1 MNHNS and CDR2 SASEGT. The CDR3 has 15 amino acids.

This clone was recorded a few times. The chain carries TRBV7-9 and TRBJ1-2; TRBD1 matches 7 bases. Germline V gives CDR1 SEHNR, CDR2 FQNEAQ (reference sequence). The V gene end was trimmed by 4 bases and the J gene end by 4 bases; junction bases not matched to a gene: 12. CDR3 size: 16 residues. The CDR3 bases are TGTGCCAGCAGCTCAACCGCGGGACAGTTCGTCTATGGCTACACCTTC. As protein: CASSSTAGQFVYGYTF.

This clone was observed at least ten times. The chain joins TRBV5-1 to TRBJ1-2, with D hard to call. This CDR3 has 19 amino acids. Germline loops: CDR1 SGHRS, CDR2 YFSETQ. Trimming stripped 3 bases from V and 0 bases from J, with 24 bases between. This CDR3 reads CASSSYPLGPRDSNYGYTF. CDR3 DNA: TGCGCCAGCAGCTCCTACCCGTTAGGACCCCGGGATTCTAACTATGGCTACACCTTC.

V and J are TRBV5-1 and TRBJ2-3, with 10 bases that match TRBD2. There are 16 residues in the CDR3. Per the germline V gene, CDR1 is SGHRS and CDR2 is YFSETQ. V gave up 0 bases and J gave up 4 bases; unmatched junction bases: 5. The CDR3 spells CASSLERGGYADTQYF. The CDR3 region has the DNA TGCGCCAGCAGCTTGGAGCGGGGGGGCTACGCAGATACGCAGTATTTT.

The sample holds a few counts of this clone. This sequence joins TRBV28 and TRBJ1-2; TRBD1 might be the D (5 bases). V lost 5 bases, J lost 7 bases, and 20 bases lay in between. Germline CDR1 is MDHEN and CDR2 is SYDVKM. The CDR3 totals 15 residues. The CDR3 DNA reads TGTGCCAGCAGTAACCACGGGGCCGGGGGTAGTGGCTACACCTTC. This encodes CASSNHGAGGSGYTF.

The chain has TRBV5-1 and TRBJ1-1, with D unresolved. Trimming shortened V by 4 bases and J by 2 bases, and 18 bases separated the two germline ends. This CDR3 has 16 amino acids. Germline V gene sequence: CDR1 SGHRS, CDR2 YFSETQ. This CDR3 is CASSPLGGNKNTEAFF. CDR3 bases: TGCGCCAGCAGCCCCCTCGGCGGCAACAAAAACACTGAAGCTTTCTTT.

This sequence joins TRBV2 and TRBJ1-4; D is possibly TRBD1 (6 bases). V was shortened by 6 bases and J by 4 bases, with 12 bases between the two germline ends. The CDR3 is 14 amino acids. Germline V gene data show CDR1 as SNHLY and CDR2 as FYNNEI. The CDR3 spells CASRRGQINEKLFF. The CDR3 DNA is TGTGCCAGCAGGAGGGGACAAATTAATGAAAAACTGTTTTTT.

This clone was counted ten times or more. The sample holds other DNA sequences that translate to the same CDR3. The genes are TRBV7-2 and TRBJ2-7, with D maybe TRBD1 (6 bases). CDR1 and CDR2 (germline): SGHTA, FQGNSA. The V gene lost 5 bases and the J gene lost 4 bases, with 12 bases spanning the gap. This CDR3 region has 13 residues. The CDR3 reads CASSPRTDYEQYV. The CDR3 DNA is TGTGCCAGCAGCCCACGGACAGATTACGAGCAGTACGTC.

V and J are TRBV5-5 and TRBJ2-7; 7 nucleotides agree with TRBD1. This CDR3 has 13 residues. CDR1 and CDR2 (germline): SGHKS, YYEKEE (reference sequence). Losses at the gene ends were 0 bases for V and 3 bases for J; bases not matched to a gene: 0. The CDR3 here is CASSLDRGYEQYF. The CDR3 bases are TGTGCCAGCAGCTTGGACAGGGGCTACGAGCAGTACTTC.

The CDR3 loop is CAWSVPDSPLHF. The DNA of the CDR3 is TGTGCCTGGAGTGTACCGGATTCACCCCTCCACTTT. V usage is TRBV30 and J usage is TRBJ1-6; unclear D gene. Germline assignment: CDR1 GTSNPN and CDR2 SVGIG (reference sequence). V lost 0 bases and J lost 8, with 5 bases in between. This CDR3 contains 12 residues.

Only one count was recorded for this clone. This chain links TRBV3-1 (or the pseudogene TRBV3-2) with TRBJ2-7; 7 nucleotides agree with TRBD2. The CDR3 has 15 amino acids. Germline loops: CDR1 LGHDT, CDR2 YNNKEL (reference sequence). Trimming removed 4 bases from V and 3 bases from J; junction bases left unmatched: 9. The CDR3 sequence is CASSLLGLVGYEQYF. CDR3 sequence (DNA): TGTGCCAGCAGCCTCCTAGGACTAGTTGGCTACGAGCAGTACTTC.

The gene calls are TRBV4-1 and TRBJ2-1, with 11 positions matching TRBD2. The length of the CDR3 is 14 residues. V gave up 6 bases and J gave up 8 bases; unmatched junction bases: 6. The germline CDR1 and CDR2 sequences are MGHRA and YSYEKL. DNA for the CDR3: TGCGCCAGCAGGCTAGCGGGGGGATTAGATGAGCAGTTCTTC. It translates to CASRLAGGLDEQFF.

To note about this clone: One end of the junction varies from germline; a read error may be responsible. The CDR3 spells CASSPLRGGPSIF. In nucleotides, the CDR3 is TGCGCCAGCAGCCCCCTGCGGGGGGGCCCTTCGATCTTC. The chain links TRBV4-1 to TRBJ2-1; 9 nucleotides agree with TRBD2. The CDR3 length is 13 residues. The V gene's germline CDR1 is MGHRA and CDR2 YSYEKL.

The chain uses TRBV18 and TRBJ2-5; a possible D gene is TRBD2 (6 bases). CDR1 is KGHSH and CDR2 is LQKENI in the germline V gene. V was cut by 4 bases and J by 4 bases, with 13 bases left in between. The CDR3 is 14 residues long. CDR3 sequence: CASSLSGGGETQYF. CDR3 DNA: TGTGCCAGCTCACTCTCCGGGGGAGGAGAGACCCAGTACTTC.

This clone was picked up one time. Different DNA sequences within this sample yield the same CDR3. The rearrangement joins TRBV5-1 to TRBJ2-2; 11 bases are a match to TRBD2. The CDR3 contains 15 residues. The V segment lost 4 bases and the J segment 1 base; nucleotides outside the gene matches: 0. In germline, CDR1 is SGHRS, CDR2 YFSETQ. DNA for the CDR3: TGCGCCAGCAGCCTAGCGGGGGGGAACACCGGGGAGCTGTTTTTT. Its protein product is CASSLAGGNTGELFF.

The V gene is TRBV2, the J gene TRBJ2-1; a weak D match, TRBD1 (5 bases). Germline assignment: CDR1 SNHLY and CDR2 FYNNEI. This CDR3 is 14 amino acids long. Trimming stripped 3 bases from V and 8 bases from J, with 14 bases between. CDR3 coding DNA: TGTGCCAGCAGTGATCCTGCAGGGTTGTATGAGCAGTTCTTC. Residues: CASSDPAGLYEQFF.

This rearrangement joins TRBV7-6 to TRBJ1-5; no firm D call. The germline V gene encodes CDR1 SGHVS and CDR2 FNYEAQ. This CDR3 is built from 16 residues. Trimming pared 2 bases from V and 3 bases from J, leaving 14 bases between. The CDR3 bases are TGTGCCAGCAGCTTAATCCTCCCGAGGGACAATCAGCCCCAGCATTTT. It translates to CASSLILPRDNQPQHF.

The chain couples TRBV18 to TRBJ2-5; 9 bases align to TRBD2. From germline, CDR1 is KGHSH and CDR2 LQKENI. With 2 bases clipped from V and 2 bases from J, the junction kept 6 bases outside the gene matches. This CDR3 is 16 amino acids long. CDR3 protein: CASSPSLAGLQETQYF. In DNA form, the CDR3 reads TGTGCCAGCTCACCAAGCCTAGCGGGGCTTCAAGAGACCCAGTACTTC. Full variable domain (missing parts from reference TRBV18 and TRBJ2-5): NAGVMQNPRHLVRRRGQEARLRCSPMKGHSHVYWYRQLPEEGLKFMVYLQKENIIDESGMPKERFSAEFPKEGPSILRIQQVVRGDSAAYFCASSPSLAGLQETQYFGPGTRLLVL.

The chain carries TRBV10-2 and TRBJ1-6; TRBD1 matches 10 bases. The CDR3 consists of 14 residues. Germline V CDR1 and CDR2: WSHSY, SAAADI. V shed 6 bases, J shed 9 bases, and the junction held 5 bases outside the gene matches. The CDR3 coding sequence is TGCGCCAGCAGCTCGACAGGGGGCGGTTCACCCCTCCACTTT. Translating gives CASSSTGGGSPLHF.

The chain uses TRBV5-1 and TRBJ2-6; 11 bases fit TRBD2. The V and J ends lost 0 bases and 3 bases, in that order; junction bases with no gene match: 5. The length of the CDR3 is 18 residues. Germline loops: CDR1 SGHRS, CDR2 YFSETQ. The CDR3 nucleotides are TGCGCCAGCAGCTTGGTTAGCGGGGGGGCCGGTGGGGCCAACGTCCTGACTTTC. It encodes CASSLVSGGAGGANVLTF.

In DNA, the CDR3 is TGTGCCAGCAGAAAAACTAGCGATGAGCAGTTCTTC. It translates to CASRKTSDEQFF. This rearrangement joins TRBV6-5 to TRBJ2-1; 7 bases map to TRBD2. The CDR3 is made up of 12 amino acids. The trim removed 6 bases at V and 8 bases at J, leaving 4 bases unmatched. Germline V CDR1 and CDR2: MNHEY, SVGAGI.

The genes are TRBV2 and TRBJ1-4; D not certain. V shed 5 bases and J shed 10 bases, with 11 bases lying between them. The V gene's germline CDR1 is SNHLY and CDR2 FYNNEI. CDR3 size: 12 residues. The CDR3 DNA is TGTGCCAGCAGTTCCCGGGATGGAAAACTGTTTTTT. Translating gives CASSSRDGKLFF.

The chain employs TRBV5-6 and TRBJ2-3; D is possibly TRBD2 (5 bases). The germline V gene encodes CDR1 SGHDT and CDR2 YYEEEE. V was shortened by 3 bases and J by 2 bases, with 10 bases between the two germline ends. CDR3 length: 14 residues. The CDR3 bases are TGTGCCAGCAGCTGGAGCGGTCCCACAGATACGCAGTATTTT. It specifies CASSWSGPTDTQYF.

V and J are TRBV30 and TRBJ2-4; no clear D. The germline V gene has CDR1 GTSNPN and CDR2 SVGIG (reference sequence). V was clipped by 5 bases and J by 0 bases, with 8 bases between them. The CDR3 runs to 13 residues. The CDR3 protein is CAWSPLAKNIQYF. CDR3 DNA sequence: TGTGCCTGGTCCCCCTTAGCCAAAAACATTCAGTACTTC. Variable domain in full (rest from reference TRBV30 and TRBJ2-4): SQTIHQWPATLVQPVGSPLSLECTVEGTSNPNLYWYRQAAGRGLQLLFYSVGIGQISSEVPQNLSASRPQDRQFILSSKKLLLSDSGFYLCAWSPLAKNIQYFGAGTRLSVL.

In this sample, this clone turned up a few times. The rearrangement links TRBV2 to TRBJ1-3, with a weak D call TRBD1 (5 bases). The V gene lost 1 base and the J gene lost 4 bases, with 14 bases spanning the gap. This CDR3 is 16 amino acids long. Germline-derived CDR1 and CDR2 are SNHLY and FYNNEI. Here the CDR3 DNA reads TGTGCCAGCAGTGAAGAGGGACTCCAAAGGGGAAACACCATATATTTT. It specifies CASSEEGLQRGNTIYF.

This chain connects TRBV6-5 to TRBJ2-1; D uncertain. The germline V gene encodes CDR1 MNHEY and CDR2 SVGAGI. The CDR3 runs 12 residues. V gave up 5 bases and J gave up 9 bases, with 11 bases separating them. Here the CDR3 DNA reads TGTGCCAGCAGTCCCCCGGTGAGTGAGCAGTTCTTC. Protein sequence: CASSPPVSEQFF.

The rearrangement uses TRBV2 and TRBJ2-5; 7 nucleotides line up with TRBD1. The J segment lost 5 bases and the V segment lost 6 bases, leaving 3 bases of the junction unmatched. The CDR3 is made up of 12 amino acids. Germline lookup yields CDR1 SNHLY and CDR2 FYNNEI. The CDR3 reads CASRDRAETQYF. The DNA for the CDR3 is TGTGCCAGCAGAGACAGGGCGGAGACCCAGTACTTC.